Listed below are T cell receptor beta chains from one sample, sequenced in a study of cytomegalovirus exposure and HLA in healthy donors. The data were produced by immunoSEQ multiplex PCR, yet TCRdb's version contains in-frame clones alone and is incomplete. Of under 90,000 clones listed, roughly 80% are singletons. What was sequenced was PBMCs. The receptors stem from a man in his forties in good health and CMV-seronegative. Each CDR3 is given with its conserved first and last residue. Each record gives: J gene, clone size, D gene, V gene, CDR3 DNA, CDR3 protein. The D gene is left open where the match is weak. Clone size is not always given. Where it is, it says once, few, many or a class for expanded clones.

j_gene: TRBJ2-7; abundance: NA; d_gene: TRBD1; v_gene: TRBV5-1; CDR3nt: TGCGCCAGCAGCGAACAGGGGGTTTCCTACGAGCAGTACTTC; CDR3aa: CASSEQGVSYEQYF
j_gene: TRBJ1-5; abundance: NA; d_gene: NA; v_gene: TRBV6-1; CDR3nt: TGTGCCAGCAGTGAATGGGGGCAGATAAATCAGCCCCAGCATTTT; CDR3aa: CASSEWGQINQPQHF
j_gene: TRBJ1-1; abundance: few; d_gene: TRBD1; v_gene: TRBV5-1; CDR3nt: TGCGCCAGCAGCTGGAGGGGACAGTCACAAGCTTTCTTT; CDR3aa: CASSWRGQSQAFF
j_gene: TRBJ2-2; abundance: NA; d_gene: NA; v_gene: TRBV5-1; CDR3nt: TGCGCCAGCAGCTCGACAGGAGAGAACACCGGGGAGCTGTTTTTT; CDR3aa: CASSSTGENTGELFF
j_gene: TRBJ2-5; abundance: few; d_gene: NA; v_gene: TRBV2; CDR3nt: TGTGCCAGCAGCGTTCATAGCCAAGAGACCCAGTACTTC; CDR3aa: CASSVHSQETQYF
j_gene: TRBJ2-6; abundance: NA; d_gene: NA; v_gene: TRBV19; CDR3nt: TGTGCCAGTCTCGGGTTTTCTGGGGCCAACGTCCTGACTTTC; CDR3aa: CASLGFSGANVLTF
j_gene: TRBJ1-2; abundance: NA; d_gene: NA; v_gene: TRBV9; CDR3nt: TGTGCCAGCAGCGTACAGGCGAATAACTATGGCTACACCTTC; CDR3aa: CASSVQANNYGYTF
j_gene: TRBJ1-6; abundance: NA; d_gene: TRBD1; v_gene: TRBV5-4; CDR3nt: TGTGCCAGCAGCCCCGGACAGGGGGATTCACCCCTCCACTTT; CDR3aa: CASSPGQGDSPLHF
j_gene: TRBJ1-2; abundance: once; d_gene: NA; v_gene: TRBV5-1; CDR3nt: TGCGCCAGCAGCTTGGATACGGTTGGCTACACCTTC; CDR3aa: CASSLDTVGYTF
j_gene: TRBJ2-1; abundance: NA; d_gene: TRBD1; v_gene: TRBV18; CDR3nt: TGTGCCAGCTCAACCGGGACAGGGAAAGATGAGCAGTTCTTC; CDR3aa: CASSTGTGKDEQFF